This T cell receptor (beta chain) was captured by sequencing in a study of blood T cell repertoires in COVID-19. With 2 bases clipped from V and 6 bases from J, the junction kept 3 bases outside the gene matches. The germline V gene encodes CDR1 KGHSH and CDR2 LQKENI. This CDR3 has 14 amino acids. Enrolment of Seattle patients took place during active infection, and they were followed longitudinally. Generated by immunoSEQ multiplex PCR, the TCRdb table keeps only in-frame clones and is missing some. The table includes 100,000 to 150,000 clones, roughly four fifths detected once. V gene TRBV18 combines with J gene TRBJ2-7; 11 bases line up with TRBD1. The sequence derives from an elderly man with COVID-19, enrolled during active disease. Specimen: peripheral blood. CDR3 sequence (DNA): TGTGCCAGCTCACCAACCGGGACAGGGGGCGAGCAGTACTTC. It codes for CASSPTGTGGEQYF.